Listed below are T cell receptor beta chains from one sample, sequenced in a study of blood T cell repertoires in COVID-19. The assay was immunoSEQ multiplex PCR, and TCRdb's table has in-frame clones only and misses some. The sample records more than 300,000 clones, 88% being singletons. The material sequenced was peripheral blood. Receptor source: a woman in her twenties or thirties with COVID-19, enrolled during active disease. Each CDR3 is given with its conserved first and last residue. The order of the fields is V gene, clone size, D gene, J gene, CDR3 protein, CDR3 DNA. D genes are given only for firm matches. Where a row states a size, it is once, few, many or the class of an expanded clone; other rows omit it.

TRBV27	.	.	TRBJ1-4	CASSRGPRGEKLFF	TGTGCCAGCAGCCGGGGACCGCGGGGGGAAAAACTGTTTTTT
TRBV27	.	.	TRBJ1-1	CASSLAGGHTEAFF	TGTGCCAGCAGTTTAGCGGGGGGTCACACTGAAGCTTTCTTT
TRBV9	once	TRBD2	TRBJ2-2	CASSVTPGLAPGELFF	TGTGCCAGCAGCGTAACCCCGGGACTAGCGCCCGGGGAGCTGTTTTTT
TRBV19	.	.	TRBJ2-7	CASSIGGGLYEQYF	TGTGCCAGTAGTATTGGAGGAGGATTGTACGAGCAGTACTTC
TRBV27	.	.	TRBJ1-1	CASSFNRGNTEAFF	TGTGCCAGCAGTTTTAATAGGGGGAACACTGAAGCTTTCTTT
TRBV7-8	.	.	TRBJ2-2	CASTTGNTGELFF	TGTGCCAGCACTACAGGAAACACCGGGGAGCTGTTTTTT
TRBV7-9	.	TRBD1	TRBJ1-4	CASSPLRGANNEKLFF	TGTGCCAGCAGCCCACTCAGGGGGGCTAATAATGAAAAACTGTTTTTT
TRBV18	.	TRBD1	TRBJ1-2	CASSPREGGHGYTF	TGTGCCAGCTCACCACGTGAAGGGGGCCATGGCTACACCTTC
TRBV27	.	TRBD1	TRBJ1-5	CASSLQGAFNQPQHF	TGTGCCAGCAGTCTACAGGGGGCATTCAATCAGCCCCAGCATTTT
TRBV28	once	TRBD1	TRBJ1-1	CASLDRGPLRNTEAFF	TGTGCCAGCCTCGACAGGGGGCCGTTGAGGAACACTGAAGCTTTCTTT
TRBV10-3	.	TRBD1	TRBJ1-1	CAIRQGAGNTEAFF	TGTGCCATCCGACAGGGTGCCGGGAACACTGAAGCTTTCTTT
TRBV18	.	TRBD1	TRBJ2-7	CASSPGTGNSEQYF	TGTGCCAGCTCACCTGGGACAGGGAATAGCGAGCAGTACTTC
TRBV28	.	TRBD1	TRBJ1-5	CASPPTRTGADQPQHF	TGTGCCAGCCCACCTACCCGGACAGGGGCTGATCAGCCCCAGCATTTT
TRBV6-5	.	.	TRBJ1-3	CASRIGTSGNTIYF	TGTGCCAGCAGGATAGGGACATCTGGAAACACCATATATTTT
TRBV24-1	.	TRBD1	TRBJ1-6	CATKDRKNSPLHF	TGTGCCACCAAGGACAGGAAAAATTCACCCCTCCACTTT
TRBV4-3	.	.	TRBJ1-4	CASSQEGSGATNEKLFF	TGCGCCAGCAGCCAAGAGGGTTCGGGGGCAACTAATGAAAAACTGTTTTTT
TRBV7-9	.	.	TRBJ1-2	CASSSDGRGYGYTF	TGTGCCAGCAGCAGTGACGGACGGGGGTATGGCTACACCTTC
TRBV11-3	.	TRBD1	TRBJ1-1	CASSLRGQDTEAFF	TGTGCCAGCAGCTTACGAGGACAGGACACTGAAGCTTTCTTT
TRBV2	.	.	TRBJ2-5	CAGGAWEETQYF	TGTGCCGGAGGAGCGTGGGAAGAGACCCAGTACTTC
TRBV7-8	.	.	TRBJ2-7	CASNLTSYEQYF	TGTGCCAGCAATCTTACTTCCTACGAGCAGTACTTC
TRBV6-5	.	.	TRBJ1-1	CASAPSGITEAFF	TGTGCCAGCGCCCCCTCGGGGATTACTGAAGCTTTCTTT
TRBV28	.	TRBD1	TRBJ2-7	CASRHRQGFYEQYF	TGTGCCAGCAGACATCGACAGGGATTCTACGAGCAGTACTTC
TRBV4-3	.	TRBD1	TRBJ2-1	CASSQALDRAGEQFF	TGCGCCAGCAGCCAAGCCCTGGACAGGGCGGGAGAGCAGTTCTTC
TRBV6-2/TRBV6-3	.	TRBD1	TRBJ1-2	CASSYGDRNYGYTF	TGTGCCAGCAGTTACGGGGACAGGAACTATGGCTACACCTTC
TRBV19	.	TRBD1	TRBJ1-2	CASLDRTGYYGYTF	TGTGCCAGCCTTGACCGGACAGGGTACTATGGCTACACCTTC
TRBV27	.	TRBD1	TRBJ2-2	CASRFGTGIPGELFF	TGTGCCAGCAGATTCGGGACAGGGATCCCCGGGGAGCTGTTTTTT